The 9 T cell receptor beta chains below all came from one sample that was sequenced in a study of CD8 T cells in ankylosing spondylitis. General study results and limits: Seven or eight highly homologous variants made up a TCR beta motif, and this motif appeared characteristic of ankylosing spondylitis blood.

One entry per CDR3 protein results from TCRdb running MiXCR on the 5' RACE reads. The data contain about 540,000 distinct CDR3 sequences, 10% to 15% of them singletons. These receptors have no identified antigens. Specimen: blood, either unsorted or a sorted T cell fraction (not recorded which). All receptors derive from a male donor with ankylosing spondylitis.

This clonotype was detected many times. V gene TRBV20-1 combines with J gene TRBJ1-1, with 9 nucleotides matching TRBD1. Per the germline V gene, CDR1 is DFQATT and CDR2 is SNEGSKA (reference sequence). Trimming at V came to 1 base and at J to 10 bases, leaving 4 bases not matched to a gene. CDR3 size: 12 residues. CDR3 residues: CSARARDRAAFF. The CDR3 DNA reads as TGCAGTGCTAGAGCTCGGGACAGGGCAGCTTTCTTT.

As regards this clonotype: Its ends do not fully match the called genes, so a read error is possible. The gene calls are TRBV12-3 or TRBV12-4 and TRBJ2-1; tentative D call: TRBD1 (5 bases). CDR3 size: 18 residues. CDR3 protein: CACRVGGAGRRSYNEQFF. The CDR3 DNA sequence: TGTGCCTGCAGGGTTGGTGGGGCAGGGCGCCGGTCCTACAATGAGCAGTTCTTC.

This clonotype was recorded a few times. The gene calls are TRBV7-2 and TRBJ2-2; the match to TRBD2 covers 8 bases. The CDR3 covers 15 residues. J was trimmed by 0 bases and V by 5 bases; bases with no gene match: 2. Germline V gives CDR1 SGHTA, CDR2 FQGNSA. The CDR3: CASSQGLANTGELFF. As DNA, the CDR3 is TGTGCCAGCAGCCAGGGACTAGCGAACACCGGGGAGCTGTTTTTT.

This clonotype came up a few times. The CDR3 region has the DNA TGTGCCAGCAGCGTAAGGGCAGGTGAAGCTAACTATGGCTACACCTTC. This gives the protein CASSVRAGEANYGYTF. The V and J genes are TRBV9 and TRBJ1-2; D gene unclear. Germline V gene sequence: CDR1 SGDLS, CDR2 YYNGEE. The CDR3 contains 16 residues. V was shortened by 1 base and J by 0 bases, with 13 bases between the two germline ends.

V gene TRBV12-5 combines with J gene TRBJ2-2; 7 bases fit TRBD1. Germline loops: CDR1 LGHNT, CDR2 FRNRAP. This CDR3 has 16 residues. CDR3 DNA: TGTACAACATGCGTCGGGACAGCCGAACGTACCGGGGAGCTGTTTTTT. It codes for CTTCVGTAERTGELFF.

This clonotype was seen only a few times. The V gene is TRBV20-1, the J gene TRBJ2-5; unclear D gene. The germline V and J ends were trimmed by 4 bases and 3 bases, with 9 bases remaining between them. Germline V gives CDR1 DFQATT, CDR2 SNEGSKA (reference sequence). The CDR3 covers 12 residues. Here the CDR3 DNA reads TGCAGTGCTAACCCTTTTGAAGAGACCCAGTACTTC. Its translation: CSANPFEETQYF.

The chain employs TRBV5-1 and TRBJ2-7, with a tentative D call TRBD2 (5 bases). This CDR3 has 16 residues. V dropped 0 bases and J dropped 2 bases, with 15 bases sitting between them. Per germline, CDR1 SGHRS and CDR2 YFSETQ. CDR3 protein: CASSLAFPSGTYEQYF. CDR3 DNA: TGCGCCAGCAGCTTGGCTTTTCCCAGCGGCACCTACGAGCAGTACTTC.

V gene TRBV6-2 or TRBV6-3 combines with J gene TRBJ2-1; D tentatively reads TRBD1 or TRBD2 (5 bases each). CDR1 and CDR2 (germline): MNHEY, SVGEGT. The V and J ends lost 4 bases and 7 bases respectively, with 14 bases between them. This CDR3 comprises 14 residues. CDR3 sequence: CASSSRDGQNEQFF. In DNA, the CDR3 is TGTGCCAGCAGTTCCCGGGACGGGCAAAATGAGCAGTTCTTC.

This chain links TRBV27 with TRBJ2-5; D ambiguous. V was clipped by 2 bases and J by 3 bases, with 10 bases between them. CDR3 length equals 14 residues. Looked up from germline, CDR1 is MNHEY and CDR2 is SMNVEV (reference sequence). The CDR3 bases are TGTGCCAGCAGTTTAATCTCACAAAAAGAGACCCAGTACTTC. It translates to CASSLISQKETQYF.